The clone carrying this T cell receptor (beta chain) was detected once. These data originate in a study of shared clonotypes between healthy human individuals. TCRdb keeps only in-frame clones here, not all; method: immunoSEQ multiplex PCR. The data hold millions of clones, with around nine tenths observed a single time. Germline V lookup: CDR1 MDHEN, CDR2 SYDVKM. This CDR3 contains 16 residues. Trimming removed 1 base from V and 10 bases from J, with 17 bases in between. This receptor was taken from a young man in good health. The sample was naive CD4+ T cells sorted from blood. Subset indicated: CD45RA+ positively selected. The V gene is TRBV28, the J gene TRBJ1-6, with a tentative D call TRBD1 (6 bases). DNA of the CDR3: TGTGCCAGCAGTTTATTCAGGGGATATAATAGATCACCCCTCCACTTT. Translation: CASSLFRGYNRSPLHF.